One sample yielded the 14 T cell receptor beta chains listed below, sequenced in a study of post-analysis software for immune sequencing data. General study points: TRBV5-6, TRBV5-1 and TRBV20-1 were among four to six TRBV segments more frequent in patients than controls.

Each TCR beta cDNA library carried unique molecular identifiers. MiXCR, applied by TCRdb to the PCR reads, yields one record per CDR3 protein. Here the sample spans approximately 400,000 distinct CDR3 sequences, around 37% being singletons. Their specific antigens are unknown. Sequences were obtained from blood. All receptors come from a girl between 10 and 17 years old with multiple sclerosis.

This chain uses TRBV7-3 with TRBJ2-1, with D possibly being TRBD1 (6 bases). From germline, CDR1 is SGHTA and CDR2 FQGTGA. There are 12 residues in the CDR3. Trimming took 8 bases from V and 8 from J, leaving 13 bases between them. The CDR3 coding sequence is TGTGCCAGCCCGCAGGGGCCTGATGAGCAGTTCTTC. Translation gives CASPQGPDEQFF. The complete variable domain, with remaining parts taken from reference TRBV7-3 and TRBJ2-1, reads GAGVSQTPSNKVTEKGKYVELRCDPISGHTALYWYRQSLGQGPEFLIYFQGTGAADDSGLPNDRFFAVRPEGSVSTLKIQRTERGDSAVYLCASPQGPDEQFFGPGTRLTVL.

This clonotype was seen a handful of times. V and J are TRBV12-5 and TRBJ2-1; a possible D gene is TRBD1 (6 bases). V lost 7 bases, J lost 2 bases, and 9 bases lay in between. This CDR3 has 13 residues. The germline V gene encodes CDR1 LGHNT and CDR2 FRNRAP. CDR3 DNA: TGTGCTAGTGCCAGGACAGCCTACAATGAGCAGTTCTTC. Its translation is CASARTAYNEQFF.

This clonotype was seen more than once but under ten times. The genes are TRBV5-8 and TRBJ2-2; D is unresolved. This CDR3 is built from 14 residues. The germline V gene encodes CDR1 SGHTS and CDR2 YDEGEE. Trimming removed 2 bases at V and 5 bases at J, with 10 bases between. The chain's CDR3 is CASSLGLWTGELFF. The CDR3 region has the DNA TGTGCCAGCAGCTTAGGATTGTGGACCGGGGAGCTGTTTTTT.

This clonotype was observed a few times. The V gene is TRBV6-5, the J gene TRBJ2-5; D remains ambiguous. The CDR3 consists of 13 residues. Trimming took 8 bases from V and 3 from J, leaving 13 bases between them. CDR1 MNHEY and CDR2 SVGAGI come from the germline V gene. In DNA, the CDR3 is TGTGCCAGCTCTAGGCAAAGGGAAGAGACCCAGTACTTC. This translates into CASSRQREETQYF.

This chain joins TRBV4-1 and TRBJ1-5, with D unresolved. Trimming stripped 0 bases from V and 4 bases from J, with 13 bases between. This CDR3 comprises 16 residues. CDR1 MGHRA and CDR2 YSYEKL come from the germline V gene. As DNA, the CDR3 is TGCGCCAGCAGCCAAGAAGTGAAACGGCTAAATCAGCCCCAGCATTTT. It encodes CASSQEVKRLNQPQHF.

This clonotype has just a few counts. CDR3 in amino acids: CATSRTGGSYNEQFF. CDR3 DNA: TGTGCCACCAGCAGGACAGGGGGCTCCTACAATGAGCAGTTCTTC. V and J are TRBV15 and TRBJ2-1, with 9 bases matching TRBD1. Per germline, CDR1 LNHNV and CDR2 YYDKDF (reference sequence). V lost 3 bases and J lost 0; bases outside the gene matches: 0. This CDR3 has 15 amino acids.

This clonotype was seen more than once but under ten times. V and J are TRBV12-5 and TRBJ2-3; a weak D match, TRBD2 (5 bases). The CDR3 runs 15 residues. The germline gives CDR1 LGHNT, CDR2 FRNRAP. Trimming left V 4 bases short and J 4 bases short, with 15 bases between. CDR3: CASGYEGLGADTQYF. In DNA form, the CDR3 reads TGTGCTAGTGGTTACGAGGGTCTCGGGGCAGATACGCAGTATTTT.

The V and J genes are TRBV7-2 and TRBJ2-4, with D hard to call. This CDR3 comprises 12 residues. V was shortened by 5 bases and J by 13 bases, with 15 bases between the two germline ends. Germline V gives CDR1 SGHTA, CDR2 FQGNSA. DNA for the CDR3: TGTGCCAGCAGCCGCGAGACCTACGGGCAGTACTTC. Its translation is CASSRETYGQYF.

This clonotype has a handful of counts. The J gene is TRBJ2-1, the V gene TRBV7-9; TRBD1 matches at 10 bases. Per the germline V gene, CDR1 is SEHNR and CDR2 is FQNEAQ (reference sequence). There are 16 residues in the CDR3. With V trimmed by 2 bases and J by 5 bases, 6 bases remained unmatched. The CDR3 DNA reads as TGTGCCAGCAGCTTACTACTCGGACAGGGGGACAATGAGCAGTTCTTC. Translating gives CASSLLLGQGDNEQFF.

The rearrangement joins TRBV29-1 to TRBJ2-3, with 10 nucleotides matching TRBD2. V lost 1 base to trimming and J lost 2 bases; unmatched junction nucleotides: 12. Germline assignment: CDR1 SQVTM and CDR2 ANQGSEA. CDR3 length: 18 amino acids. CDR3 loop: CSVEASGGPYGITDTQYF. CDR3 bases: TGCAGCGTTGAAGCTAGCGGGGGACCGTACGGCATCACAGATACGCAGTATTTT.

The CDR3 protein is CASSFRAASYEQYF. CDR3 DNA sequence: TGTGCCAGCAGCTTTAGGGCAGCCTCCTACGAGCAGTACTTC. This sequence joins TRBV5-5 and TRBJ2-7; D unclear. The germline gives CDR1 SGHKS, CDR2 YYEKEE (reference sequence). This CDR3 spans 14 amino acids. V lost 2 bases, J lost 0 bases, and 9 bases lay in between.

There are a few counts of this clonotype. The chain is built from TRBV5-1 and TRBJ2-7; D gene ambiguous. The V end lost 2 bases, the J end lost 2 bases, and 11 bases lay between the germline ends. Germline CDR1 is SGHRS and CDR2 is YFSETQ. The CDR3 contains 14 residues. CDR3 sequence (DNA): TGCGCCAGCAGCTTACAGAACCCGGCCTACGAGCAGTACTTC. As protein: CASSLQNPAYEQYF.

The chain couples TRBV6-5 to TRBJ1-5, with a tentative D call TRBD1 (6 bases). The CDR3 has 13 residues. Germline lookup yields CDR1 MNHEY and CDR2 SVGAGI. V lost 6 bases and J lost 3, with 9 bases in between. This CDR3 reads CASRTGINQPQHF. The CDR3 coding sequence is TGTGCCAGCAGGACAGGTATCAATCAGCCCCAGCATTTT.

This clonotype was counted a few times. The genes are TRBV29-1 and TRBJ2-1, with D perhaps matching TRBD2 (5 bases). The CDR3 spans 16 residues. The V end lost 8 bases, the J end lost 0 bases, and 20 bases lay between the germline ends. Germline assignment: CDR1 SQVTM and CDR2 ANQGSEA. As DNA, the CDR3 is TGCAGCTTCATTCCGGAGGCCCCTCGCTCCTACAATGAGCAGTTCTTC. Translating gives CSFIPEAPRSYNEQFF.